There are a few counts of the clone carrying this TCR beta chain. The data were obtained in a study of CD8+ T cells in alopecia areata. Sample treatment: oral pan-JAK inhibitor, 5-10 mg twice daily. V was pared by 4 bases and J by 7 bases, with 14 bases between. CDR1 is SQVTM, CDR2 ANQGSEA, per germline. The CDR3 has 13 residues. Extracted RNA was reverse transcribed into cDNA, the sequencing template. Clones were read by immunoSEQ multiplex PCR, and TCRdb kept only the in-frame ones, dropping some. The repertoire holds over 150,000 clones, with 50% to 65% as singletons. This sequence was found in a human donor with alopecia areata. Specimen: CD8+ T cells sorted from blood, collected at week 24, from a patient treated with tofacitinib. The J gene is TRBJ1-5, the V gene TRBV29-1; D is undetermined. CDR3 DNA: TGCAGCGTTGCTAATAATGTTGAACAGCCCCAGCATTTT. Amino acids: CSVANNVEQPQHF.